These 9 T cell receptor beta chains originate from one sample sequenced in a study of CXCR3-negative and CXCR3-positive naive CD8 T cells. General study points: The TRB CDR3s that CXCR3-positive naive cells carried were more hydrophobic than those of CXCR3-negative naive cells.

Libraries of TRB cDNA were made by 5' RACE and carried UMIs. For each CDR3 protein, TCRdb gives one entry from its re-call of the 5' RACE reads, without DNA. The sample yields under 150,000 distinct CDR3 sequences, of which the top ten take up 0.59%. No antigen has been assigned to these receptors. Specimen: naive CXCR3+ CD8+ T cells from blood. The subset here: CD45RO-CCR7+CD27+CD95- naive CD8+ T cells expressing CXCR3 (TNR3+). These receptors came from a human donor in good health. Some clones in this sample may be carry-over from other donors' samples.

This rearrangement joins TRBV6-6 to TRBJ2-7. Germline loops: CDR1 MNHNY, CDR2 SVGAGI (reference sequence). This CDR3 contains 13 residues. CDR3 protein: CASSYPEEYEQYF.

The chain is built from TRBV28 and TRBJ2-1. This CDR3 has 12 amino acids. CDR1 and CDR2 from the germline V gene are MDHEN and SYDVKM. CDR3: CASSLYGGEQFF.

J is TRBJ2-1 and V is TRBV7-2; TCRdb indicates TRBD1, and absent DNA this call remains unverified. Germline assignment: CDR1 SGHTA and CDR2 FQGNSA. The CDR3 spans 15 residues. The CDR3 loop reads CASSFPAGENNEQFF.

V is TRBV5-1 and J is TRBJ2-1; TCRdb gives TRBD1 as the D gene, but with no DNA this cannot be confirmed. The germline gives CDR1 SGHRS, CDR2 YFSETQ. The CDR3 contains 13 residues. This CDR3 reads CASSLDWGAEQFF.

The chain carries TRBV7-9 and TRBJ2-1; TCRdb indicates TRBD2, and absent DNA this call remains unverified. The CDR3 runs 16 residues. Germline CDR1 SEHNR, CDR2 FQNEAQ (reference sequence). The CDR3: CASSLAGSSETDEQFF.

This chain links TRBV9 with TRBJ1-1. This CDR3 comprises 13 residues. CDR1 is SGDLS, CDR2 YYNGEE, per germline. The CDR3: CASSMGENTEAFF.

This rearrangement joins TRBV2 to TRBJ2-7; the D gene TCRdb calls, TRBD1, cannot be checked with no DNA. The CDR3 runs to 14 residues. Germline values: CDR1 SNHLY, CDR2 FYNNEI. The CDR3 sequence is CASSERGGAFEQYF.

The chain recombines TRBV2 with TRBJ2-1; without DNA, the TCRdb call of TRBD2 cannot be checked. The CDR3 is 14 residues long. The germline V gene has CDR1 SNHLY and CDR2 FYNNEI. CDR3 amino acids: CASSWASGYNEQFF.

The chain couples TRBV7-6 to TRBJ2-1; TCRdb's D gene call, TRBD1, goes unchecked for lack of DNA. Germline values: CDR1 SGHVS, CDR2 FNYEAQ. This CDR3 region has 19 residues. The CDR3 sequence is CASSDRGGGASVIYNEQFF. Supplemented by reference TRBV7-6 and TRBJ2-1, the full variable domain reads GAGVSQSPRYKVTKRGQDVALRCDPISGHVSLYWYRQALGQGPEFLTYFNYEAQQDKSGLPNDRFSAERPEGSISTLTIQRTEQRDSAMYRCASSDRGGGASVIYNEQFFGPGTRLTVL.